This is a list of T cell receptor beta chains from one sample in a study of blood T cell repertoires in COVID-19. TCRdb keeps only in-frame clones here, not all; method: immunoSEQ multiplex PCR. The sample lists roughly 150,000 clones; about 80% were seen once. Input material: PBMCs or T cells enriched from blood (not recorded which). The receptor set was obtained from a woman in her 70s in a cohort exposed to, infected with or recovered from COVID-19 (not recorded which). CDR3s leave out the opening cysteine and the closing phenylalanine or tryptophan.

V gene: TRBV27
J gene: TRBJ1-6
CDR3 protein: ASSTRWSGGSPLH

V gene: TRBV27
J gene: TRBJ2-5
CDR3 protein: ASGAGIGLAGAETQY

V gene: TRBV30
J gene: TRBJ1-6
CDR3 protein: AWSWAGDSPLH

V gene: TRBV11-1
J gene: TRBJ2-1
CDR3 protein: ASSLQVNSYNEQF

V gene: TRBV5-1
J gene: TRBJ2-7
CDR3 protein: ASSLSGRASYEQY

V gene: TRBV10-3
J gene: TRBJ1-1
CDR3 protein: AISDPTGGTEAF

V gene: TRBV7-2
J gene: TRBJ2-5
CDR3 protein: ASSPQAGKETQY

V gene: TRBV7-2
J gene: TRBJ1-3
CDR3 protein: ASSLGAGSSGNTIY

V gene: TRBV5-1
J gene: TRBJ2-1
CDR3 protein: ASSWAPLAGVMNEQF

V gene: TRBV18
J gene: TRBJ2-1
CDR3 protein: ASSPTSGSKNEQF

V gene: TRBV27
J gene: TRBJ1-4
CDR3 protein: ASSQTQGLKLF

V gene: TRBV6-5
J gene: TRBJ2-7
CDR3 protein: ASSYVGVVAGEQY

V gene: TRBV7-9
J gene: TRBJ1-2
CDR3 protein: ASSSPKGDTYYGYT

V gene: TRBV2
J gene: TRBJ2-5
CDR3 protein: ASSAGTSGSPTEETQY

V gene: TRBV18
J gene: TRBJ2-1
CDR3 protein: ASSPRLAVDRQF

V gene: TRBV29-1
J gene: TRBJ1-2
CDR3 protein: SVDSENYGYT

V gene: TRBV10-3
J gene: TRBJ1-2
CDR3 protein: AISDAQGSGYT

V gene: TRBV7-3
J gene: TRBJ2-7
CDR3 protein: ASSLDASGTGVHEQY

V gene: TRBV4-1
J gene: TRBJ1-2
CDR3 protein: ASSLTGGLIYGYT

V gene: TRBV5-1
J gene: TRBJ1-1
CDR3 protein: ASSLAQDTEAF

V gene: TRBV21-1
J gene: TRBJ1-5
CDR3 protein: ASSKSRDNQPQH

V gene: TRBV18
J gene: TRBJ2-1
CDR3 protein: ASSEGLADYNEQF

V gene: TRBV28
J gene: TRBJ2-3
CDR3 protein: ASSLYGGVGVTDTQY

V gene: TRBV30
J gene: TRBJ1-2
CDR3 protein: AWNHLRDGYT

V gene: TRBV18
J gene: TRBJ2-3
CDR3 protein: ASSQSTGATDTQY

V gene: TRBV4-1
J gene: TRBJ2-7
CDR3 protein: ASSRSGSLSYEQY

V gene: TRBV19
J gene: TRBJ1-1
CDR3 protein: ASSGRAGRTEAF

V gene: TRBV2
J gene: TRBJ2-1
CDR3 protein: ASKPGEGYNEQF

V gene: TRBV30
J gene: TRBJ2-1
CDR3 protein: AWTQNTGNEQF

V gene: TRBV7-2
J gene: TRBJ1-2
CDR3 protein: ASSLNGNYGYT

V gene: TRBV4-2
J gene: TRBJ2-1
CDR3 protein: ASSPSRELNNEQF

V gene: TRBV28
J gene: TRBJ2-7
CDR3 protein: ASRKRGGDYEQY

V gene: TRBV5-5
J gene: TRBJ2-7
CDR3 protein: ASSPGLARRGAYEQY

V gene: TRBV28
J gene: TRBJ2-3
CDR3 protein: ASSFWGRDTDTQY

V gene: TRBV27
J gene: TRBJ2-5
CDR3 protein: ASILPQTHLATQY

V gene: TRBV7-2
J gene: TRBJ1-1
CDR3 protein: ASSPQGTEAF

V gene: TRBV18
J gene: TRBJ2-1
CDR3 protein: ASSPLAGYNEQF

V gene: TRBV11-2
J gene: TRBJ2-7
CDR3 protein: ASSSSGGNYEQY

V gene: TRBV30
J gene: TRBJ2-1
CDR3 protein: AWSVSLYNEQF

V gene: TRBV5-1
J gene: TRBJ1-2
CDR3 protein: ASSFGQGNYYGYT

V gene: TRBV11-3
J gene: TRBJ2-4
CDR3 protein: ASRPGLAGGKNIQY

V gene: TRBV11-1
J gene: TRBJ2-6
CDR3 protein: ASSPYLSGANVLT

V gene: TRBV7-6
J gene: TRBJ1-6
CDR3 protein: ASSQNRAGDSPLH

V gene: TRBV24-1
J gene: TRBJ2-1
CDR3 protein: ATQGDLWGEQF

V gene: TRBV12-3/TRBV12-4
J gene: TRBJ1-6
CDR3 protein: ASRADRGSPLH

V gene: TRBV6-7
J gene: TRBJ1-5
CDR3 protein: ASSYNIGVCNQPQH

V gene: TRBV5-1
J gene: TRBJ1-6
CDR3 protein: ASREIAGSASPLH

V gene: TRBV11-3
J gene: TRBJ2-7
CDR3 protein: ASSLKLAGGEQY

V gene: TRBV5-1
J gene: TRBJ1-1
CDR3 protein: ASSLADRGYATEAF

V gene: TRBV5-4
J gene: TRBJ2-6
CDR3 protein: ASNQDREVIGANVLT

V gene: TRBV5-1
J gene: TRBJ1-2
CDR3 protein: ASSLVAPNYGYT

V gene: TRBV2
J gene: TRBJ1-6
CDR3 protein: ASRRGSGNSPLH

V gene: TRBV28
J gene: TRBJ2-7
CDR3 protein: ASASGTTYEQY

V gene: TRBV7-2
J gene: TRBJ2-1
CDR3 protein: ASSPEGSLQQF